This entry is about one T cell receptor beta chain. This clone was counted at least ten times. Its target antigen remains unknown. As a mouse receptor, it takes its gene names and germline sequences from the mouse. The CDR3 end lies 4 residues beyond the end of the read and is filled in from the germline J gene. The same CDR3 can be traced to other DNA sequences in this sample. The library was generated by the immunoSEQ multiplex PCR assay. For TCR sequencing, RNA was extracted from every sample and reverse transcribed into cDNA to serve as template. SuperScript III was used to make first-strand cDNA, primed with a 2:1 mix of oligo-dT and random hexamers. Amplification bias was assessed with a synthetic immune receptor repertoire, and residual bias was removed computationally. Libraries were sequenced on Illumina HiSeq with 60 bp reads covering the CDR3, read from J toward V. Under the source paper's analysis protocol: After raw reads were preprocessed to remove errors, the CDR3 was defined following IMGT conventions as running from the conserved cysteine to phenylalanine. Clonality was computed by normalizing Shannon entropy by log2 of the number of productive unique TCRs and subtracting the result from 1. Scalp TCRbeta sequences were cross-referenced with sorted blood CD4 and CD8 repertoires so that the CD4 or CD8 identity of scalp clones could be inferred. TCRdb limited this immuneACCESS table to in-frame rearrangements with V and J called. A share of clones is missing; checked studies link under half to unresolved V genes, and the rest is unexplained. V and J calls and clone size are as listed in that table; D and trimming were resolved from the DNA. The sample features approximately 280,000 clones, and none is a singleton. Of the sample, more than 0.95% falls within the top ten clones.

The data belong to a study of CD8+ T cells in alopecia areata (dated by TCRdb to the late 2010s). A note on the overall study: Skin from C3H/HeJ donors aged about 6-13 months with spontaneous alopecia was grafted onto female C3H/HeJ recipients aged roughly 7-11 weeks. Human TCRbeta sequencing covered scalp tissue and sorted CD4+ and CD8+ peripheral blood T cells from patchy and totalis/universalis alopecia areata patients and healthy controls. The study used high-throughput TCRbeta sequencing to examine T cell clonal expansion in alopecia areata, in both the C3H/HeJ mouse model and human patients. The RNA source kit depended on sample type: the PAXgene miRNA kit for fixed scalp, the miRNeasy kit for PBMCs, and the RNeasy kit for mouse skin. TCRbeta CDR3 regions were amplified by immunoSEQ multiplex PCR using 35 Vbeta forward and 13 Jbeta reverse primers. Scalp clonality was compared among normal scalp (n=4), patchy alopecia areata scalp (n=8), and alopecia totalis/universalis scalp (n=8).

Study-wide findings and limitations: Compared with mice, TCR sequences shared between patients were less clear, possibly partly because of HLA diversity across the patient population. Higher clonality and more expanded CD8+ clones were observed in lesional scalp than in normal scalp, particularly in alopecia totalis/universalis, a finding suggestive of antigenic drive. Unlike mouse skin, where gammadelta T cells dominate, normal human skin contains resident alphabeta T cells that get sequenced too, which complicates analysis of the scalp TCR repertoire.

Pooled mouse cutaneous lymph node cells were stained for CD4, CD8alpha, NKG2D, NKG2ACE and other markers and were then sorted on a BD Influx. From a lookup of the germline V gene (reference sequence), CDR1 and CDR2 are NSQYPW and LRSPGD. V is shortened by 1 base, J by 0 bases, and the region joining them spans 6 bases. Reading from cysteine to phenylalanine, the CDR3 counts 14 amino acids. The DNA has 30 bases, all within the CDR3, and is read from base 1. Input material: CD4+ T cells sorted from a lymph node. The sequence links TRBV1 to TRBJ1-2, with the D gene call left open. The receptor was derived from a C3H/HeJ mouse with alopecia areata. For this strain, the MHC haplotype is H2-k. The CDR3 region reads CTCSAVPANSDYTF. CDR3 DNA, as far as it was read: TGCACCTGCAGTGCAGTTCCTGCAAACTCC.